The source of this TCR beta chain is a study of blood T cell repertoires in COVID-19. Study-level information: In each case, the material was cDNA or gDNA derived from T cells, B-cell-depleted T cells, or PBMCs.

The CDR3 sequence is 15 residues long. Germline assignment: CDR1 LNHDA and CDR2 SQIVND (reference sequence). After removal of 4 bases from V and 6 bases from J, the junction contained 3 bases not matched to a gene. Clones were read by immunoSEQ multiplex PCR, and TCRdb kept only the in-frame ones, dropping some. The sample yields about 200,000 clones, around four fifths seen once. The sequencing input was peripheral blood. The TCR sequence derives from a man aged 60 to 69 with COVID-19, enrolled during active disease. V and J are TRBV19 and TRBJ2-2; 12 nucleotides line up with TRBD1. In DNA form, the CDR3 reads TGTGCCAGTAGTAGGGGACAGGGGGCTTCCGGGGAGCTGTTTTTT. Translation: CASSRGQGASGELFF.